This record looks at one TCR beta chain sequence and its context. These data belong to a study of blood T cell repertoires in COVID-19. About the study: In each case, the material was cDNA or gDNA derived from T cells, B-cell-depleted T cells, or PBMCs.

Germline CDR1 and CDR2: LGHNA and YNFKEQ. The CDR3 covers 16 residues. With 4 bases removed from V and 6 bases from J, the gap between germline ends came to 20 bases. TCRdb's copy holds only in-frame clones and misses some; the assay was immunoSEQ multiplex PCR. The repertoire includes 330,000 or so clones, approximately 88% of them detected once, and around 4.6% sits in the top ten. This chain connects TRBV4-2 to TRBJ2-3; D is unclear. Source material: PBMCs or T cells enriched from blood (not recorded which). The sequence derives from a man aged 25 to 40 who had recovered from COVID-19. In DNA form, the CDR3 reads TGTGCCAGCAGCCTCTCAAACCCCAGTCCTCCTGATACGCAGTATTTT. Translating it yields CASSLSNPSPPDTQYF.